This T cell receptor beta chain was sequenced for a study of blood T cell repertoires in COVID-19. Background on the study: Material from acute and convalescent COVID-19 was sourced from the United States, Italy and Spain. PBMCs, B-cell-depleted T cells, or T cells were the source of the cDNA or gDNA that made up the material.

As originally analysed: Nucleated cell number was recorded as an estimate derived from reference gene primer amplification. The method was immunoSEQ multiplex PCR; TCRdb's version includes in-frame clones alone and lacks a portion of them. V and J calls and clone size come straight from that table; D and trimming were deduced from the DNA. The sample includes tens of thousands of clones, 84% of them seen just once. The V and J ends lost 7 bases and 2 bases, in that order; junction bases with no gene match: 4. The CDR3 consists of 13 residues. Per germline, CDR1 WSHSY and CDR2 SAAADI. The chain recombines TRBV10-2 with TRBJ1-2, with 7 bases fitting TRBD1. The sample consisted of peripheral blood. The receptor was isolated from a human donor in a cohort sampled during active COVID-19. For the CDR3, the DNA is TGCGCCAGCAAGCGGACAGGCAACTATGGCTACACCTTC. Protein sequence: CASKRTGNYGYTF.